The entry below describes one T cell receptor beta chain. Its antigen is unidentified. The record originates from a study of cytomegalovirus exposure and HLA in healthy donors. General study points: Reports indicated that the classifier achieved high specificity and sensitivity in diagnosing cytomegalovirus status.

Germline CDR1 is MRHNA and CDR2 is SNTAGT. The CDR3 extends over 13 amino acids. J gave up 9 bases and V 1 base, and 5 bases lay outside the gene matches. The data were produced by immunoSEQ multiplex PCR, yet TCRdb's version contains in-frame clones alone and is incomplete. The table shows about 79,000 clones, with roughly 93% occurring only once. The chain links TRBV6-4 to TRBJ1-2; TRBD1 matches 7 bases. The source material was PBMCs. The source of this sequence is a woman in her thirties in good health and CMV-seronegative. The CDR3 nucleotides read TGTGCCAGCAGTGACTTAGGGACAGCCCGCTACACCTTC. Translation: CASSDLGTARYTF.